Sequencing of this T cell receptor beta chain was carried out in a study of CXCR3-negative and CXCR3-positive naive CD8 T cells. Across the whole study: Each library held about 1.5 +/- 0.3 million TRB reads, around 140 million in total.

The CDR3 has 14 amino acids. CDR1 SGHAT and CDR2 FQNNGV come from the germline V gene. Study-wide points: Post-cryopreservation CXCR3 expression was partly diminished, and the bulk of assays employed fresh PBMCs. Naive subsets were similarly diverse, while memory CD8+ repertoires were much less diverse. Similar TRBV-TRBJ gene usage was seen in naive CXCR3-negative and CXCR3-positive cells, but not in memory cells.

As regards this clonotype: What it binds is unknown.

Through 5' RACE with UMI labels, the TRB cDNA libraries were prepared. From its re-call of the 5' RACE reads, TCRdb lists each CDR3 protein once, without DNA. The repertoire table contains about 56,000 distinct CDR3 sequences. This chain joins TRBV11-2 and TRBJ2-3; the TCRdb D gene call, TRBD1, has no DNA to confirm it. The TCR originated in a human donor in good health. Some clones in this sample may be carry-over from other donors' samples. The sample was memory CD8+ T cells from blood. The CDR3 region is CASRSARYTDTQYF. The full variable domain, in which reference TRBV11-2 and TRBJ2-3 provide the parts outside the CDR3, is EAGVAQSPRYKIIEKRQSVAFWCNPISGHATLYWYQQILGQGPKLLIQFQNNGVVDDSQLPKDRFSAERLKGVDSTLKIQPAKLEDSAVYLCASRSARYTDTQYFGPGTRLTVL.